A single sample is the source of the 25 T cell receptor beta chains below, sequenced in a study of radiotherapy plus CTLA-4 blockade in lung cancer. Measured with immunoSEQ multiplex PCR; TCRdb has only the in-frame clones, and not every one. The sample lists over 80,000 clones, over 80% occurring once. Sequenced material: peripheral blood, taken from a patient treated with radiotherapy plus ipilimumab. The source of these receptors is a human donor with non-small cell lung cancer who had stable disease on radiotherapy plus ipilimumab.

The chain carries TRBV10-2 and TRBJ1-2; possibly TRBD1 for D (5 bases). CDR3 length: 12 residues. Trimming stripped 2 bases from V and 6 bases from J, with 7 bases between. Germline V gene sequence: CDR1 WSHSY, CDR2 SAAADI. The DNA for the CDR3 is TGCGCCAGCAGTGAGCGGGGGGATGGCTACACCTTC. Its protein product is CASSERGDGYTF.

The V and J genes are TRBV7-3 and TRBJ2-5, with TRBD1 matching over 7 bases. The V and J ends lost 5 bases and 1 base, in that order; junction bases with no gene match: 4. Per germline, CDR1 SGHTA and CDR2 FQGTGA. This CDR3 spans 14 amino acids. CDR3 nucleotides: TGTGCCAGCAGCCGTACAGGGGCCCAAGAGACCCAGTACTTC. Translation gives CASSRTGAQETQYF. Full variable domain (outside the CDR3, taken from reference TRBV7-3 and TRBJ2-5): GAGVSQTPSNKVTEKGKYVELRCDPISGHTALYWYRQSLGQGPEFLIYFQGTGAADDSGLPNDRFFAVRPEGSVSTLKIQRTERGDSAVYLCASSRTGAQETQYFGPGTRLLVL.

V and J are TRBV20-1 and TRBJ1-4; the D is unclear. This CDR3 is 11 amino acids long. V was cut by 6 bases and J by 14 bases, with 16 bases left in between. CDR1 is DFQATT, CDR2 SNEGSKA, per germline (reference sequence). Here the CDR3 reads CSALDDPRLFF. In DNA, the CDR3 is TGCAGTGCGTTAGACGACCCCCGGCTGTTTTTT.

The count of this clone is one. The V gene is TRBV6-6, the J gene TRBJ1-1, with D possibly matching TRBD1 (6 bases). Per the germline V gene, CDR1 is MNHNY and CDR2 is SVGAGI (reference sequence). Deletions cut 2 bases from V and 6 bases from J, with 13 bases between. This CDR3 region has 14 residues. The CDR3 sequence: CASSYSRGGAEAFF. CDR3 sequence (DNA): TGTGCCAGCAGTTACAGTAGAGGGGGGGCTGAAGCTTTCTTT.

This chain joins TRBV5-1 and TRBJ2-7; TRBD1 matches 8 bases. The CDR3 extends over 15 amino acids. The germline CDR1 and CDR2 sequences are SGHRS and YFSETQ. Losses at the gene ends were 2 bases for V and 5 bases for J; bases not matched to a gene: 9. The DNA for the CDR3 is TGCGCCAGCAGCTTCTCGATCGGACAGGGACACGAGCAGTACTTC. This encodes CASSFSIGQGHEQYF. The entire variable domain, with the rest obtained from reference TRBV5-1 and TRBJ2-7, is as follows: KAGVTQTPRYLIKTRGQQVTLSCSPISGHRSVSWYQQTPGQGLQFLFEYFSETQRNKGNFPGRFSGRQFSNSRSEMNVSTLELGDSALYLCASSFSIGQGHEQYFGPGTRLTVT.

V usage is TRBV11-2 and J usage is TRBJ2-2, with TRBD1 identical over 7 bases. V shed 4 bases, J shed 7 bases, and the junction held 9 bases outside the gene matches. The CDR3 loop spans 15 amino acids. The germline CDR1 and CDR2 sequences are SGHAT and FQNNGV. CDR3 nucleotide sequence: TGTGCCAGCAGCTCAAACAGGGGATTGGGCGGGGAGCTGTTTTTT. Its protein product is CASSSNRGLGGELFF.

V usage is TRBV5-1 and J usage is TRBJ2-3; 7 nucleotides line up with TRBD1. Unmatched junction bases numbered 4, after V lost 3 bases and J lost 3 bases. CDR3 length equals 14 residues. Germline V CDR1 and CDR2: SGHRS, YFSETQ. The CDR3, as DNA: TGCGCCAGCAGCTCGGGACAGAGGACAGATACGCAGTATTTT. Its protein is CASSSGQRTDTQYF.

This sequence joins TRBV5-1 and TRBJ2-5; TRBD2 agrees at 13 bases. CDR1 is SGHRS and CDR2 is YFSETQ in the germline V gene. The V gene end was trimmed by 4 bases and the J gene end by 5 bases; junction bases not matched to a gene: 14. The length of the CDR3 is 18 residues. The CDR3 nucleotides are TGCGCCAGCAGCCCGAGACTAGCGGGGGGCTTTATGCGCGAGACCCAGTACTTC. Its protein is CASSPRLAGGFMRETQYF.

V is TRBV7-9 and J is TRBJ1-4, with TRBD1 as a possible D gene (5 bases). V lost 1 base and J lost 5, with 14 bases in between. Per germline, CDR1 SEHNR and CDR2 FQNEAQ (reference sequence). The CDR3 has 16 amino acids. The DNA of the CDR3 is TGTGCCAGCAGCTTAGTTGTATCCAGGGTAAATGAAAAACTGTTTTTT. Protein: CASSLVVSRVNEKLFF.

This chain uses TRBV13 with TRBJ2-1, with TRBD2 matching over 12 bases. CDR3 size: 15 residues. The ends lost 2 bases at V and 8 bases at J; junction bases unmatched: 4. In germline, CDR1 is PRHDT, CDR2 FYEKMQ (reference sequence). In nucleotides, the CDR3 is TGTGCCAGCAGCTTAAGGCTAGCGGGGGGGCATGAGCAGTTCTTC. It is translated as CASSLRLAGGHEQFF. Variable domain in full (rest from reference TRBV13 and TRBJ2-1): AAGVIQSPRHLIKEKRETATLKCYPIPRHDTVYWYQQGPGQDPQFLISFYEKMQSDKGSIPDRFSAQQFSDYHSELNMSSLELGDSALYFCASSLRLAGGHEQFFGPGTRLTVL.

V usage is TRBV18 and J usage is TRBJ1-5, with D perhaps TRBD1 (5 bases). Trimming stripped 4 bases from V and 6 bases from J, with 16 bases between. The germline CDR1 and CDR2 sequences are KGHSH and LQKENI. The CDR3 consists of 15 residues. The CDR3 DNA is TGTGCCAGCTCACAAAAAGTAGGGACGGGTCAGCCCCAGCATTTT. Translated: CASSQKVGTGQPQHF.

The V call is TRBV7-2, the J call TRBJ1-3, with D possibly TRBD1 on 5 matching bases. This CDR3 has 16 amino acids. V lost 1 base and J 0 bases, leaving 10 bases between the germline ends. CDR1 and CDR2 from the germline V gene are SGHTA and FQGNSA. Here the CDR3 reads CASSLGRGSSGNTIYF. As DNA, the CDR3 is TGTGCCAGCAGCTTAGGGCGGGGCAGCTCTGGAAACACCATATATTTT.

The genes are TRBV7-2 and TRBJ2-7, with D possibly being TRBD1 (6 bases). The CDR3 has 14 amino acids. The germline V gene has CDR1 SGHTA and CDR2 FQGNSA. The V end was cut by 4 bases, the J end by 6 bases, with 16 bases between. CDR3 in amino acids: CASSSQGIRPEQYF. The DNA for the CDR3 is TGTGCCAGCAGCTCACAGGGAATTAGGCCCGAGCAGTACTTC.

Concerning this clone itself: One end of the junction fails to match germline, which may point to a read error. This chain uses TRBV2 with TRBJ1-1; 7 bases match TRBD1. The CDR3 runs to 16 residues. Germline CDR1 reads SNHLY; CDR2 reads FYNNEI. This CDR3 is CASSEDRAFSSTEAFF. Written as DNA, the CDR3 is TGTGCCAGCAGCGAAGACAGGGCCTTTTCCTCCACTGAAGCTTTCTTT.

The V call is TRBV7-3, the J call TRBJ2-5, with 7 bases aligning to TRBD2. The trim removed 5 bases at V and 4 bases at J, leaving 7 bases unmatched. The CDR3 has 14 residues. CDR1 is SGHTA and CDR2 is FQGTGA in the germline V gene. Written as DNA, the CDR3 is TGTGCCAGCAGCCCCGGGGGAGGGCGAGAGACCCAGTACTTC. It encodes CASSPGGGRETQYF.

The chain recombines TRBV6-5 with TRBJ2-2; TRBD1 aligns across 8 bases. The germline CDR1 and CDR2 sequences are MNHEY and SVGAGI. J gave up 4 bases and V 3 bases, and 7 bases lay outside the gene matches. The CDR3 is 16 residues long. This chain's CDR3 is CASSYSGGRGTGELFF. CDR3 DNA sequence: TGTGCCAGCAGTTATTCAGGGGGCAGGGGCACCGGGGAGCTGTTTTTT.

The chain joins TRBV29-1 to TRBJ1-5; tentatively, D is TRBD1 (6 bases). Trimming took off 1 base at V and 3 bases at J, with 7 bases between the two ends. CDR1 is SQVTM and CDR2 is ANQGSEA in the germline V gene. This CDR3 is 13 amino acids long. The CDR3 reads CSVEGGPNQPQHF. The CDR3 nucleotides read TGCAGCGTTGAAGGGGGGCCCAATCAGCCCCAGCATTTT.

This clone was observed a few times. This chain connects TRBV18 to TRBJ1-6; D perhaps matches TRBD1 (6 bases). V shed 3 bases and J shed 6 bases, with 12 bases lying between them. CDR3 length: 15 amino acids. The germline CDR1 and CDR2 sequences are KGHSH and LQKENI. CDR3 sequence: CASSPTDSSNSPLHF. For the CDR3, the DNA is TGTGCCAGCTCACCTACGGACAGCTCTAATTCACCCCTCCACTTT.

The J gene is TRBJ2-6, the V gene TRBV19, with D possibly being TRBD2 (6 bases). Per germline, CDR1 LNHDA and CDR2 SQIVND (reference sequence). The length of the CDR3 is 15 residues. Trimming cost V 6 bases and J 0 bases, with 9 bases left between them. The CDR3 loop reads CASREAGSGANVLTF. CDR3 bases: TGTGCCAGTAGGGAAGCGGGCTCTGGGGCCAACGTCCTGACTTTC.

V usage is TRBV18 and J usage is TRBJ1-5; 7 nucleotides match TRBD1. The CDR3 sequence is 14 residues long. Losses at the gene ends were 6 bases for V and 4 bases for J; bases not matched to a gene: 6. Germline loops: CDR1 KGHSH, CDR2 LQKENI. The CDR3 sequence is CASSPTGKNQPQHF. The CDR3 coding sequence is TGTGCCAGCTCTCCGACAGGGAAGAATCAGCCCCAGCATTTT.

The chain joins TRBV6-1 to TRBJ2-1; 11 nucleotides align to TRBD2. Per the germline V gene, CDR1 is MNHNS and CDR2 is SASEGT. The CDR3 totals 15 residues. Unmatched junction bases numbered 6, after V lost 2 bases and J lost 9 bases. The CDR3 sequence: CASSELAGGISEQFF. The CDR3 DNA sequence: TGTGCCAGCAGTGAACTAGCGGGGGGAATCAGTGAGCAGTTCTTC.

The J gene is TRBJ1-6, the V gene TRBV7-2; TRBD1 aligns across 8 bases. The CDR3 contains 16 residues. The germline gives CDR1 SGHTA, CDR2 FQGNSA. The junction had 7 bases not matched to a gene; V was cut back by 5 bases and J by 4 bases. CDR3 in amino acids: CASSPQGAGYNSPLHF. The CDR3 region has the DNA TGTGCCAGCAGCCCCCAGGGGGCAGGGTATAATTCACCCCTCCACTTT.

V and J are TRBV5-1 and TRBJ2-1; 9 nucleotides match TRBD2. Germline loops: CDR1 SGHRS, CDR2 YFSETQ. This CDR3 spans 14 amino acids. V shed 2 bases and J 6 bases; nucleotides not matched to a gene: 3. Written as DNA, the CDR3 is TGCGCCAGCAGCTTACTAGCGGGCAGCAATGAGCAGTTCTTC. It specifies CASSLLAGSNEQFF.

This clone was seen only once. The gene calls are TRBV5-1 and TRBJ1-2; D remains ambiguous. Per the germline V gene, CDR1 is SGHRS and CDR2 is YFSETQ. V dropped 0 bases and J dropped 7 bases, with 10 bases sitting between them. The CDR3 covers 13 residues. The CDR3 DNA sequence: TGCGCCAGCAGCTTGGATACGGATCCTGGCTACACCTTC. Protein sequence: CASSLDTDPGYTF. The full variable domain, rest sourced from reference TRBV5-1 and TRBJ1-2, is KAGVTQTPRYLIKTRGQQVTLSCSPISGHRSVSWYQQTPGQGLQFLFEYFSETQRNKGNFPGRFSGRQFSNSRSEMNVSTLELGDSALYLCASSLDTDPGYTFGSGTRLTVV.

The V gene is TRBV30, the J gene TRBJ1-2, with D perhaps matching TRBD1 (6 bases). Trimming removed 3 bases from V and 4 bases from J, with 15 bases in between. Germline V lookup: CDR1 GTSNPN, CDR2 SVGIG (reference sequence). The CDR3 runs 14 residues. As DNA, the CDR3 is TGTGCCTGGAGCTACACACAGGGAGTCTATGGCTACACCTTC. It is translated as CAWSYTQGVYGYTF.